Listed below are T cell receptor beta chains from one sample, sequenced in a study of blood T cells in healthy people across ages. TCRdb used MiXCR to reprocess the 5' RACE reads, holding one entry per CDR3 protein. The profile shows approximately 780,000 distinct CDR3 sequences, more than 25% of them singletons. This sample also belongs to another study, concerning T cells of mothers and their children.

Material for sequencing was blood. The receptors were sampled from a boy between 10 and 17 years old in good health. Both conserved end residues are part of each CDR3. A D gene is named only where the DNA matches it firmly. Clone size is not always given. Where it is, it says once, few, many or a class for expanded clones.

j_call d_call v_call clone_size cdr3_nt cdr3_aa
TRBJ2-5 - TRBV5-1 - TGCGCCAGAGAGACCCCCCCGGGCCGTCGTCAAGAGACCCAGTACTTC CARETPPGRRQETQYF
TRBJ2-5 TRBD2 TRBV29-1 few TGCAGCGTTGAAGTAGCAGCGGGGCCCGAGACCCAGTACTTC CSVEVAAGPETQYF
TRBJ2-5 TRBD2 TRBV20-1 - TGCAGTGCTAGAGGGGCTAGCGGGGGGGCAGAGACCCAGTACTTC CSARGASGGAETQYF
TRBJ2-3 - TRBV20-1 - TGCAGTCCCAACCCGGCCGATACGCAGTATTTT CSPNPADTQYF
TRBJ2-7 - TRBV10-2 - TGCGCCAGCCGGGACATTCCCCAGTCCTACGAGCAGTACTTC CASRDIPQSYEQYF
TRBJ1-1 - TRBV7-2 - TGTGCCAGCAGCTGGTTCTTCACTGAAGCTTTCTTT CASSWFFTEAFF
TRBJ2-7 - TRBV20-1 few TGCAGTGCTAGACTGGGAATTGGATACGAGCAGTACTTC CSARLGIGYEQYF
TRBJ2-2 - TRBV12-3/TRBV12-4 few TGTGCCAGCAGTCCCCAAGCAGGGGAGCTGTTTTTT CASSPQAGELFF
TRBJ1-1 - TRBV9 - TGTGCCAGCAGCGTAGGTTCTATGGGGGGGATTAACACTGAAGCTTTCTTT CASSVGSMGGINTEAFF
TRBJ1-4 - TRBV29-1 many TGCAGCGTTGAAATAGGACAGCGAGGAAAACTGTTTTTT CSVEIGQRGKLFF
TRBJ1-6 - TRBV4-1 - TGCGCCAGCAGCCAAGATCGAGTTAGCTCCTATAATTCACCCCTCCACTTT CASSQDRVSSYNSPLHF
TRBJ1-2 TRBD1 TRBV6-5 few TGTGCCAGCAGCCGGACAGGGCGCTATGGCTACACCTTC CASSRTGRYGYTF
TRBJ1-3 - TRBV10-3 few TGTGCCATCAGGGGCGGTGGAAACACCATATATTTT CAIRGGGNTIYF
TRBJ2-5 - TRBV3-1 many TGTGCCAGCAGCCAAGCCGGGGGTCAGGAGACCCAGTACTTC CASSQAGGQETQYF
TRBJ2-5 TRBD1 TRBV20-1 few TGCAGTGCTAGAGGGCCGGGACAGGGGGAGTTCTTC CSARGPGQGEFF
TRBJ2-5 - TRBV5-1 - TGCGCCAGCAGCGCAGCTCAAGAGACCCAGTACTTC CASSAAQETQYF
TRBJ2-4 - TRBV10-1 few TGCGCCAGCAGTGAGTCCTTGGGAGCCAAAAACATTCAGTACTTC CASSESLGAKNIQYF
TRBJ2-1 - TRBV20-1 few TGCAGTGCTAGAGATGGGGCGGGCGCGACTTACAATGAGCAGTTCTTC CSARDGAGATYNEQFF
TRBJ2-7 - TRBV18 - TGTGCCAGCTCACCAGCGGCTGCCCACTCCTACGAGCAGTACTTC CASSPAAAHSYEQYF
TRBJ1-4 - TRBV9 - TGTGCCAGCAGCGCGAGGGGGTCGGTTAATGAAAAACTGTTTTTT CASSARGSVNEKLFF
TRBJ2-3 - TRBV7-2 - TGTGCCAGCAGCTCTAAACGGCGGGGGCCCTTCAGCACAGATACGCAGTATTTT CASSSKRRGPFSTDTQYF
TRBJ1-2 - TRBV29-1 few TGCAGCGGCGGGACGGACTTACTGCATGGCTACACCTTC CSGGTDLLHGYTF
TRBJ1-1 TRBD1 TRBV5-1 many TGCGCCAGCAGCTTCACAGGGGTGAACACTGAAGCTTTCTTT CASSFTGVNTEAFF
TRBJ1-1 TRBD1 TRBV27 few TGTGCCAGCAGTATAGGGACAGGGGGCAGGACTGAAGCTTTCTTT CASSIGTGGRTEAFF
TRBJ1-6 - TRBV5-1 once TGCGCCAGCAGCCTCGTGGGGGACCCGGGGGACTCACCCCTCCACTTT CASSLVGDPGDSPLHF
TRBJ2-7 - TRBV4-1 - TGCGCCAGCAGCCAAGAAGGTCCTTATGGCTACGAGCAGTACTTC CASSQEGPYGYEQYF
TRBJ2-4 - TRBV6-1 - TGTGCCAGCAGTGAAGTACAACTAAACATTCAGTACTTC CASSEVQLNIQYF
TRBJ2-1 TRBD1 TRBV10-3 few TGTGCCATCAGTGCAGGACAGGTTAGCTCCTACAATGAGCAGTTCTTC CAISAGQVSSYNEQFF
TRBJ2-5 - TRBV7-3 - TGTGCCAGCAGCCTCCAACGGGAGGAGACCCAGTACTTC CASSLQREETQYF
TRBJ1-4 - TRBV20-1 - TGCAGTGCTAGAGATCCGGCAGGGGATGGTGAAAAACTGTTTTTT CSARDPAGDGEKLFF
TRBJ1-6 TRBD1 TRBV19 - TGTACCACTCACCGGGGGACAGGGAATTCACCCCTCCACTTT CTTHRGTGNSPLHF
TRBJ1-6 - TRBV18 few TGTGCCAGCTCACCCATGGACAGCGCTGGAGGTTCACCCCTCCACTTT CASSPMDSAGGSPLHF
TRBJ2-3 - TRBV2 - TGTGCCAGCAGCCGGACGGACTGGGGCCACTTATTAGATACGCAGTATTTT CASSRTDWGHLLDTQYF
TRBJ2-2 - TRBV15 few TGTGCCACCAGCAGAGGCCGTGGGGGGGCGGACACCGGCGAGCTGTTTTTT CATSRGRGGADTGELFF
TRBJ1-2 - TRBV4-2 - TGTGCCAGCAGCCAAGTGGACCGAGGGGCGGATGGCTACACCTTC CASSQVDRGADGYTF
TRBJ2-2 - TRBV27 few TGTGCCAGTAAGCTCCGAGGGGATGTCGCCACCGGGGAGCTGTTTTTT CASKLRGDVATGELFF
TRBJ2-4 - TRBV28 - TGTGCCAGTTCAGCCGGCCAGGGGGGTCTAAACATTCAGTACTTC CASSAGQGGLNIQYF
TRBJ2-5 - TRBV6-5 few TGTGCCAGCAACCCACGGGGGTACCAAGAGACCCAGTACTTC CASNPRGYQETQYF
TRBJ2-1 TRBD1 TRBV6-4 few TGTGCCAGCAGTCCCGGGACAGTTGGCAATGAGCAGTTCTTC CASSPGTVGNEQFF
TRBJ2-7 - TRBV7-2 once TGTGCCAGCAGCCTCTTACTAGAACCGGGCGAGCAGTACTTC CASSLLLEPGEQYF
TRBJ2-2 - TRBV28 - TGTGCCATTACCCGGGGAAACACCGGGGAGCTGTTTTTT CAITRGNTGELFF
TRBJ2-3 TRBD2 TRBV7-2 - TGTGCCGGCAGGGGTACGCGGGGGGTAAATACGCAGTATTTT CAGRGTRGVNTQYF
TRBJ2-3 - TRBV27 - TGTGCTGCCCGCGCGGGGGCCACAGATACGCAGTATTTT CAARAGATDTQYF
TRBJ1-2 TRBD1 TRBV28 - TGTGCCAGCAGCGCAGGGGGCGCGGGGGGGCACAACTATGGCTACACCTTC CASSAGGAGGHNYGYTF
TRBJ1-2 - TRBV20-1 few TGCAGTGCTGGAGGGACGGGGGACTATGGCTACACCTTC CSAGGTGDYGYTF
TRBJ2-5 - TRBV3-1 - TGTGCCAGCAGCCAAAAGGGCTCAGGTCGGCGAGGCGGTGAGACCCAGTACTTC CASSQKGSGRRGGETQYF